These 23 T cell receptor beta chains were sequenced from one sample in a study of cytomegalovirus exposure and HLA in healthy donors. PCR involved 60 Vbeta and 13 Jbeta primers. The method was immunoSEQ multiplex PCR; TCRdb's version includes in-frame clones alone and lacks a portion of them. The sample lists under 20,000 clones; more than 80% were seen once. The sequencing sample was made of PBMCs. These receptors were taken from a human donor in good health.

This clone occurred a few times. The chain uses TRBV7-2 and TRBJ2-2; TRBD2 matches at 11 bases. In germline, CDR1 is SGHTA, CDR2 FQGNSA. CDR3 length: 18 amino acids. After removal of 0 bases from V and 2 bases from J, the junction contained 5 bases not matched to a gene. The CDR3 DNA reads TGTGCCAGCAGCTTAGCACTAGCGGGAGCCTCCAACACCGGGGAGCTGTTTTTT. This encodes CASSLALAGASNTGELFF.

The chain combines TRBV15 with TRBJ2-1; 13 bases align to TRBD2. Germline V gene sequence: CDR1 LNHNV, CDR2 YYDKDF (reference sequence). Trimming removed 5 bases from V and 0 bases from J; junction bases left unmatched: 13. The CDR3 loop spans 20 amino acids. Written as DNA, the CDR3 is TGTGCCACCAGCGGATCAGCGGGACTAGCGGGGAGGGGCTCCTACAATGAGCAGTTCTTC. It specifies CATSGSAGLAGRGSYNEQFF.

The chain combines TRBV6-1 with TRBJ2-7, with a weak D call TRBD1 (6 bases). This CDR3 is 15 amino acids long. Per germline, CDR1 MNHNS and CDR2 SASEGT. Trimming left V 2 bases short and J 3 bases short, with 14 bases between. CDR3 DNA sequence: TGTGCCAGCAGTGAAACGTGGGGGCAATACTACGAGCAGTACTTC. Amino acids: CASSETWGQYYEQYF.

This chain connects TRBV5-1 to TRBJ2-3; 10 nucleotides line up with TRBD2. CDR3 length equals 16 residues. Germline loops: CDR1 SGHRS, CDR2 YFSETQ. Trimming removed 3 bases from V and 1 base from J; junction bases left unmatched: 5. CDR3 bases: TGCGCCAGCAGCTCGACTAGCGGGTATCGCACAGATACGCAGTATTTT. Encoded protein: CASSSTSGYRTDTQYF.

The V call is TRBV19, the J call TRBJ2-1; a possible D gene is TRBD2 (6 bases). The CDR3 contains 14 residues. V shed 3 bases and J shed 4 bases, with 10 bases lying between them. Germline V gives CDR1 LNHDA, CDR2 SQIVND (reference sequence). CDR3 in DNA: TGTGCCAGTAGTATCGGGACTGAATACAATGAGCAGTTCTTC. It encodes CASSIGTEYNEQFF.

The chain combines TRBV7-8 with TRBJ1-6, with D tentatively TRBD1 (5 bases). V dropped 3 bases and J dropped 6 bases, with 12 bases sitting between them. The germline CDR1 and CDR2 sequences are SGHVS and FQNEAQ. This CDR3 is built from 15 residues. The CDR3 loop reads CASSFFSTANSPLHF. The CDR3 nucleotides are TGTGCCAGCAGCTTCTTTTCGACAGCTAATTCACCCCTCCACTTT.

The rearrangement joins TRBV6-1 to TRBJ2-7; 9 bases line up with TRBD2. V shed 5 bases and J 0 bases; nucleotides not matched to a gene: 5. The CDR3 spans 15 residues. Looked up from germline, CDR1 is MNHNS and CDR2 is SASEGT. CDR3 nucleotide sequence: TGTGCCAGCAGTCCCAAGACTAGCGGCTCCTACGAGCAGTACTTC. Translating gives CASSPKTSGSYEQYF.

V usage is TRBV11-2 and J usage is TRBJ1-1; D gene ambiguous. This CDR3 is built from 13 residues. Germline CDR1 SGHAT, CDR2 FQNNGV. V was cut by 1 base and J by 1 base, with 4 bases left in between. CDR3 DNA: TGTGCCAGCAGCTTAGCTCGGAACACTGAAGCTTTCTTT. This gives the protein CASSLARNTEAFF.

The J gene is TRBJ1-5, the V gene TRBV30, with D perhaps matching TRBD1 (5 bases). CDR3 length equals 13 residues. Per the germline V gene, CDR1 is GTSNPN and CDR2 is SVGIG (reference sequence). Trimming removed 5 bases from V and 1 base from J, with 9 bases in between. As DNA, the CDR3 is TGTGCCTGGGCCCGGGGGAGCAATCAGCCCCAGCATTTT. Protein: CAWARGSNQPQHF.

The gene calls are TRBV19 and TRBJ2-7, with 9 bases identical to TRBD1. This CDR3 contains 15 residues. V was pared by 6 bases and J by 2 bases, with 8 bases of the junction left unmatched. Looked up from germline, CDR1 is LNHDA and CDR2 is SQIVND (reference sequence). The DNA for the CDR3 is TGTGCCAGTAGCATTACAGGGGGCAGGACCTACGAGCAGTACTTC. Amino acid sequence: CASSITGGRTYEQYF.

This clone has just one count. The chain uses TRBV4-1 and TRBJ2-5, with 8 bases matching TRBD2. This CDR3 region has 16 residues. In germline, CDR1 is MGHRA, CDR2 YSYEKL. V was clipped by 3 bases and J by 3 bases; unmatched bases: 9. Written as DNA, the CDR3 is TGCGCCAGCAGCCAGCCGGGGGGGCCGACAGAAGAGACCCAGTACTTC. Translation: CASSQPGGPTEETQYF.

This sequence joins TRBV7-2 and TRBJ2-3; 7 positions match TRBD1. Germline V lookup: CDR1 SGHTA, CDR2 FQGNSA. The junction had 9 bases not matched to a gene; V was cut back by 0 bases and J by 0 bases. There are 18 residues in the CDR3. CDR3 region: CASSLAQGQLISTDTQYF. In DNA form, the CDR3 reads TGTGCCAGCAGCTTAGCCCAGGGACAGTTAATTAGCACAGATACGCAGTATTTT.

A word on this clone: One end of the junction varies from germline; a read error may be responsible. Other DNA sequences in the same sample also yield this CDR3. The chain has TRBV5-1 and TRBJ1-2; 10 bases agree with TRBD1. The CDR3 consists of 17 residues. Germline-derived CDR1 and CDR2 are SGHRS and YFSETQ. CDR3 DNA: TGCGCCAGCAGCACGGACAGGGGGACCTTTCCTAACTATGGCTATACCTTC. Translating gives CASSTDRGTFPNYGYTF.

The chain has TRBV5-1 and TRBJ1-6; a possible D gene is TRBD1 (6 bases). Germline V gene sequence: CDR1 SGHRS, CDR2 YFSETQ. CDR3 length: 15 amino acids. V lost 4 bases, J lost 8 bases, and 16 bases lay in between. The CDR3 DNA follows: TGCGCCAGCAGCCCCCGGGACATCGGAGATTCACCCCTCCACTTT. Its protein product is CASSPRDIGDSPLHF. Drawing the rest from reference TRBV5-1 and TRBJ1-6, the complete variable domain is KAGVTQTPRYLIKTRGQQVTLSCSPISGHRSVSWYQQTPGQGLQFLFEYFSETQRNKGNFPGRFSGRQFSNSRSEMNVSTLELGDSALYLCASSPRDIGDSPLHFGNGTRLTVT.

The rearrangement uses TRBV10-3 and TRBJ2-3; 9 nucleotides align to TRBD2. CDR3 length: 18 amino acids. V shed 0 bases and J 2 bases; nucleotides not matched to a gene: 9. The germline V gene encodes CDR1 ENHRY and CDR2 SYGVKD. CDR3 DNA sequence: TGTGCCATCAGTGAGTCGGGGCTCGGACTAGCGATCACAGATACGCAGTATTTT. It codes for CAISESGLGLAITDTQYF.

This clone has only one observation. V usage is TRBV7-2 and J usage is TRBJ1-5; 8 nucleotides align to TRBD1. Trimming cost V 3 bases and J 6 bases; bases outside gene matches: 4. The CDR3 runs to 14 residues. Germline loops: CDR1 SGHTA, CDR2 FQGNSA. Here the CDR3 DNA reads TGTGCCAGCAGCTTCCAGGGGGCAAGTCAGCCCCAGCATTTT. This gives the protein CASSFQGASQPQHF.

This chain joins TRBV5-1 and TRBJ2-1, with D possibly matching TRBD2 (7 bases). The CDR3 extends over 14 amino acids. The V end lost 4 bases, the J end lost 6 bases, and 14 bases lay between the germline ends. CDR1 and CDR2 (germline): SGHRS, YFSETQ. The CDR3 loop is CASSGRGGGNEQFF. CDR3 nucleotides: TGCGCCAGCAGCGGACGGGGAGGGGGCAATGAGCAGTTCTTC.

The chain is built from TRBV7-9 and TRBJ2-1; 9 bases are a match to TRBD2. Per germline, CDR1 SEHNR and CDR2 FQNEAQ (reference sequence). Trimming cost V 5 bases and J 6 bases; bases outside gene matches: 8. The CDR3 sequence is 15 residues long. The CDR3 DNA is TGTGCCAGCAGCCCGTTGACTAGCGGTGGCAATGAGCAGTTCTTC. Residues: CASSPLTSGGNEQFF.

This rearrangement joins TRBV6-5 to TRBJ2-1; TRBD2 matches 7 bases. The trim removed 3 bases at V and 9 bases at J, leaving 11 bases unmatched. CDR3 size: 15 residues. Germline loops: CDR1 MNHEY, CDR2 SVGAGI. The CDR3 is CASSYYGGRISEQFF. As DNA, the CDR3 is TGTGCCAGCAGTTATTACGGCGGGAGAATAAGTGAGCAGTTCTTC.

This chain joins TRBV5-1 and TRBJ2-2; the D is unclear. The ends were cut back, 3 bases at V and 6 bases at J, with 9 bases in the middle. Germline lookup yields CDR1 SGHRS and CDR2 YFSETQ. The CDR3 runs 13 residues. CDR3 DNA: TGCGCCAGCAGCTACCAGGTGGCCGGGGAGCTGTTTTTT. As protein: CASSYQVAGELFF. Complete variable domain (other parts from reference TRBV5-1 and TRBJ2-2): KAGVTQTPRYLIKTRGQQVTLSCSPISGHRSVSWYQQTPGQGLQFLFEYFSETQRNKGNFPGRFSGRQFSNSRSEMNVSTLELGDSALYLCASSYQVAGELFFGEGSRLTVL.

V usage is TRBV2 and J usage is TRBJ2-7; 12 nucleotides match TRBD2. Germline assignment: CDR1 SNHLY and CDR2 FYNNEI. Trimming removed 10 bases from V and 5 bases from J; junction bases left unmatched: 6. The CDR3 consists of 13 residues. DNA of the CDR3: TGTGCCAAAAGACTAGCGGGGGTAGACGAGCAGTACTTC. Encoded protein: CAKRLAGVDEQYF. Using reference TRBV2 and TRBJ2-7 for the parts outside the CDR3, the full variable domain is EPEVTQTPSHQVTQMGQEVILRCVPISNHLYFYWYRQILGQKVEFLVSFYNNEISEKSEIFDDQFSVERPDGSNFTLKIRSTKLEDSAMYFCAKRLAGVDEQYFGPGTRLTVT.

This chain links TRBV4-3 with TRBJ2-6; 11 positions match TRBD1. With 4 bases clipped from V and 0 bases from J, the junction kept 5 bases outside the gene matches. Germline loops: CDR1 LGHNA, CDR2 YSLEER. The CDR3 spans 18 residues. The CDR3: CASSLRTGGSSGANVLTF. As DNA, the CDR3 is TGCGCCAGCAGCCTAAGGACAGGGGGCAGCTCTGGGGCCAACGTCCTGACTTTC.

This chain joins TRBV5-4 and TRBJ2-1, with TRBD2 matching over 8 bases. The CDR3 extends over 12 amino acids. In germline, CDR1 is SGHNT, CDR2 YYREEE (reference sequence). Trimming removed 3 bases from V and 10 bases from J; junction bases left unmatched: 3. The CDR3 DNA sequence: TGTGCCAGCAGCTCACTAGCGGTGGAGCAGTTCTTC. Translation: CASSSLAVEQFF.